Each of the 19 T cell receptor beta chains below was sequenced from the same sample in a study of cytomegalovirus exposure and HLA in healthy donors. Libraries were prepared by immunoSEQ multiplex PCR; TCRdb keeps only in-frame clonotypes and omits some of them. There are roughly 68,000 clones in the sample; around nine tenths occur only once, and about 1.5% lies in the top ten. The sample consisted of PBMCs. The receptors come from a woman aged 18-29 years in good health and CMV-seronegative.

In this sample, this clone turned up a few times. The rearrangement uses TRBV10-3 and TRBJ1-5; maybe TRBD1 (5 bases). The V end was cut by 3 bases, the J end by 8 bases, with 8 bases between. CDR1 and CDR2 from the germline V gene are ENHRY and SYGVKD. The CDR3 sequence is 12 residues long. The CDR3: CAISDEGEPQHF. In nucleotides, the CDR3 is TGTGCCATCAGTGATGAAGGGGAGCCCCAGCATTTT.

The chain couples TRBV29-1 to TRBJ1-2; D gene uncertain. This CDR3 spans 12 amino acids. Trimming removed 7 bases at V and 8 bases at J, with 17 bases between. Germline-derived CDR1 and CDR2 are SQVTM and ANQGSEA. As DNA, the CDR3 is TGCAGCGCCGGGAGGGCTTTCGACGGCTACACCTTC. Protein sequence: CSAGRAFDGYTF.

The J gene is TRBJ2-5, the V gene TRBV29-1, with 11 positions matching TRBD1. CDR3 size: 13 residues. Germline V gene lookup returns CDR1 SQVTM and CDR2 ANQGSEA. The junction had 2 bases not matched to a gene; V was cut back by 4 bases and J by 4 bases. The CDR3 DNA reads TGCAGCGTTGTGGGACAGGGGGTAGAGACCCAGTACTTC. It codes for CSVVGQGVETQYF.

J is TRBJ1-5 and V is TRBV18; D might be TRBD1 (6 bases). Trimming removed 3 bases from V and 5 bases from J, with 14 bases in between. Germline V CDR1 and CDR2: KGHSH, LQKENI. The CDR3 sequence is 15 residues long. The chain's CDR3 is CASSPRWDNDQPQHF. DNA for the CDR3: TGTGCCAGCTCACCTAGGTGGGACAACGATCAGCCCCAGCATTTT.

The chain recombines TRBV10-1 with TRBJ2-7; 7 nucleotides match TRBD1. The length of the CDR3 is 15 residues. J gave up 3 bases and V 10 bases, and 15 bases lay outside the gene matches. Germline V gives CDR1 WNHNN, CDR2 SYGVQD (reference sequence). CDR3 DNA sequence: TGCGCCAAGACTGACGCGACAGGGAGAAGCTACGAGCAGTACTTC. It is translated as CAKTDATGRSYEQYF.

This chain links TRBV19 with TRBJ1-5; 10 bases map to TRBD1. With V trimmed by 4 bases and J by 7 bases, 7 bases remained unmatched. The CDR3 spans 15 residues. CDR1 and CDR2 (germline): LNHDA, SQIVND (reference sequence). The CDR3 spells CASSTWGQGSQPQHF. The CDR3 DNA is TGTGCCAGTAGTACATGGGGACAGGGGAGCCAGCCCCAGCATTTT.

This clone came up once. The chain recombines TRBV13 with TRBJ2-7, with TRBD2 as a possible D gene (5 bases). From germline, CDR1 is PRHDT and CDR2 FYEKMQ (reference sequence). V was trimmed by 5 bases and J by 4 bases, leaving 18 bases between them. This CDR3 spans 15 amino acids. Here the CDR3 DNA reads TGTGCCAGCAGCCAAGGCGGGCCATTCGGGTACGAGCAGTACTTC. This codes for CASSQGGPFGYEQYF.

This chain joins TRBV7-2 and TRBJ2-3, with 9 bases that match TRBD2. Germline lookup yields CDR1 SGHTA and CDR2 FQGNSA. This CDR3 is 17 amino acids long. Trimming at V came to 5 bases and at J to 5 bases, leaving 14 bases not matched to a gene. In nucleotides, the CDR3 is TGTGCCAGCAGCCAATCCCGCGGGAGGGCCCTGGGAGATACGCAGTATTTT. This translates into CASSQSRGRALGDTQYF.

This chain links TRBV7-2 with TRBJ2-3; 7 bases agree with TRBD2. V shed 5 bases and J 2 bases; nucleotides not matched to a gene: 10. The CDR3 totals 16 residues. The V gene's germline CDR1 is SGHTA and CDR2 FQGNSA. This CDR3 reads CASSRDLAEVTDTQYF. The CDR3 region has the DNA TGTGCCAGCAGCCGTGACCTAGCGGAGGTCACAGATACGCAGTATTTT.

This clone was found once. The chain is built from TRBV5-1 and TRBJ2-4, with 9 positions matching TRBD2. CDR1 and CDR2 (germline): SGHRS, YFSETQ. This CDR3 is 15 amino acids long. Trimming at V came to 4 bases and at J to 3 bases, leaving 5 bases not matched to a gene. CDR3 in DNA: TGCGCCAGCAGCCCATTAGCGGGAGACAAAAACATTCAGTACTTC. This codes for CASSPLAGDKNIQYF. The full variable domain, rest sourced from reference TRBV5-1 and TRBJ2-4, is KAGVTQTPRYLIKTRGQQVTLSCSPISGHRSVSWYQQTPGQGLQFLFEYFSETQRNKGNFPGRFSGRQFSNSRSEMNVSTLELGDSALYLCASSPLAGDKNIQYFGAGTRLSVL.

The chain recombines TRBV27 with TRBJ1-2; 7 nucleotides match TRBD1. V lost 0 bases and J lost 4; bases outside the gene matches: 2. There are 14 residues in the CDR3. Germline CDR1 is MNHEY and CDR2 is SMNVEV (reference sequence). The CDR3 coding sequence is TGTGCCAGCAGTTTATCGGGACAGCTCTATGGCTACACCTTC. This encodes CASSLSGQLYGYTF.

Only one count was recorded for this clone. V and J are TRBV9 and TRBJ2-1, with TRBD1 matching 10 bases. This CDR3 comprises 17 residues. Per germline, CDR1 SGDLS and CDR2 YYNGEE. V trimming: 2 bases; J trimming: 4 bases; junction bases outside the gene matches: 9. CDR3 region: CASSVGPGQGLYNEQFF. CDR3 coding DNA: TGTGCCAGCAGCGTGGGGCCGGGACAGGGGTTATACAATGAGCAGTTCTTC.

The chain joins TRBV9 to TRBJ2-3, with 12 bases fitting TRBD2. Germline V gene lookup returns CDR1 SGDLS and CDR2 YYNGEE. This CDR3 has 19 amino acids. V shed 0 bases, J shed 1 base, and the junction held 9 bases outside the gene matches. This chain's CDR3 is CASSVAGGLAGGRTDTQYF. The DNA for the CDR3 is TGTGCCAGCAGCGTAGCCGGGGGGCTAGCGGGGGGGCGCACAGATACGCAGTATTTT. Full variable domain (remainder filled in from reference TRBV9 and TRBJ2-3): DSGVTQTPKHLITATGQRVTLRCSPRSGDLSVYWYQQSLDQGLQFLIQYYNGEERAKGNILERFSAQQFPDLHSELNLSSLELGDSALYFCASSVAGGLAGGRTDTQYFGPGTRLTVL.

This chain joins TRBV15 and TRBJ2-5, with 10 bases that match TRBD2. CDR3 length equals 15 residues. Germline CDR1 LNHNV, CDR2 YYDKDF (reference sequence). Trimming cost V 5 bases and J 5 bases; bases outside gene matches: 8. CDR3 nucleotides: TGTGCCACCAGCCAGGGCCAGGGACTAGCGGAGACCCAGTACTTC. Amino acid sequence: CATSQGQGLAETQYF.

The chain links TRBV7-8 to TRBJ1-1; maybe TRBD1 (5 bases). V lost 5 bases and J lost 3, with 13 bases in between. From germline, CDR1 is SGHVS and CDR2 FQNEAQ. The CDR3 is 14 residues long. The CDR3 DNA follows: TGTGCCAGCAGCCCCCAGGGCCGATACACTGAAGCTTTCTTT. This sequence encodes CASSPQGRYTEAFF.

This chain connects TRBV30 to TRBJ1-2; 7 bases are shared with TRBD1. The CDR3 runs 12 residues. Germline loops: CDR1 GTSNPN, CDR2 SVGIG (reference sequence). V was pared by 2 bases and J by 6 bases, with 3 bases of the junction left unmatched. CDR3 DNA sequence: TGTGCCTGGAGTACAGGGGTCCATGGCTACACCTTC. Translated: CAWSTGVHGYTF.

This clone was observed once. The rearrangement joins TRBV30 to TRBJ1-2, with 8 bases matching TRBD1. CDR3 length equals 14 residues. Per the germline V gene, CDR1 is GTSNPN and CDR2 is SVGIG (reference sequence). With 3 bases clipped from V and 4 bases from J, the junction kept 7 bases outside the gene matches. Here the CDR3 DNA reads TGTGCCTGGAGGGGAGCAGGGGGCACCTATGGCTACACCTTC. Protein: CAWRGAGGTYGYTF.

CDR3 loop: CASSDPGGGDEKLFF. CDR3 DNA: TGTGCCAGCAGCGACCCCGGAGGGGGCGATGAAAAACTGTTTTTT. The rearrangement joins TRBV2 to TRBJ1-4; 7 bases line up with TRBD1. This CDR3 has 15 amino acids. Per germline, CDR1 SNHLY and CDR2 FYNNEI. V dropped 6 bases and J dropped 6; count of bases not matched to a gene: 10.

This clone was counted a few times. This chain links TRBV18 with TRBJ2-2; 8 bases agree with TRBD1. The trim removed 4 bases at V and 7 bases at J, leaving 5 bases unmatched. Germline V gene sequence: CDR1 KGHSH, CDR2 LQKENI. The CDR3 is 14 residues long. The CDR3 DNA reads TGTGCCAGCTCACTTGGACAGGGTCACGGGGAGCTGTTTTTT. It encodes CASSLGQGHGELFF.